This T cell receptor (beta chain) is from a study of T cell responses to AZD1222 COVID-19 vaccine. General observations from the study: Just five to seven people given AZD1222 tested seropositive at baseline. With two AZD1222 doses given, Spike-specific TCR breadth and depth both rose.

The table lists this clone with a count of one. Its antigen is not known. Germline V gives CDR1 MDHEN, CDR2 SYDVKM. Trimming took 1 base from V and 6 from J, leaving 6 bases between them. The CDR3 consists of 12 residues. The table came from immunoSEQ multiplex PCR; TCRdb's copy has only in-frame clones and leaves some out. This table has about 130,000 clones, 88% appearing once. Sequenced here: peripheral blood, sampled on day 0 of AZD1222 vaccination. The rearrangement links TRBV28 to TRBJ1-2, with TRBD1 as a possible D gene (6 bases). The TCR was taken from an adult in good health. The CDR3 spells CASSLYRDGYTF. The CDR3 region has the DNA TGTGCCAGCAGTTTATACAGGGATGGCTACACCTTC.